This T cell receptor (beta chain) was recorded in a study of T cell responses to AZD1222 COVID-19 vaccine. Study-wide findings and caveats: When two AZD1222 doses had been given, Spike-specific TCR breadth and depth rose.

Some clones are missing from TCRdb's copy, which holds only in-frame ones; the method was immunoSEQ multiplex PCR. The sample yields approximately 100,000 clones, around 87% seen once. With 5 bases clipped from V and 5 bases from J, the junction kept 3 bases outside the gene matches. This CDR3 contains 16 residues. Per germline, CDR1 SEHNR and CDR2 FQNEAQ (reference sequence). Concerning this clone: The antigen is not known.

The sample here was peripheral blood, taken 28 days after the second AZD1222 dose. The TCR sequence derives from an adult who received the AZD1222 COVID-19 vaccine. The rearrangement joins TRBV7-9 to TRBJ2-1; 16 bases fit TRBD2. The CDR3 spells CASSPGTSGGDNEQFF. The CDR3 nucleotides read TGTGCCAGCAGCCCCGGGACTAGCGGGGGGGACAATGAGCAGTTCTTC.